This T cell receptor (beta chain) derives from a study of blood T cell repertoires in COVID-19. The wider study: COVID-19 samples, acute and convalescent, were from the United States, Italy and Spain. T cells, B-cell-depleted T cells, or PBMCs supplied cDNA or gDNA.

This CDR3 spans 15 amino acids. The germline gives CDR1 SEHNR, CDR2 FQNEAQ (reference sequence). V lost 1 base and J lost 2, with 8 bases in between. This clone was seen just once. Per the original methods: Using reference gene primer amplification, nucleated cell counts were estimated. Profiling relied on immunoSEQ multiplex PCR, and the TCRdb table lists in-frame clones only, not all of them. The V and J calls and clone size were taken over from that table, and D and trimming were inferred from the DNA. Of fewer than 350,000 clones listed, 70% to 90% were seen once; the top ten hold 6% to 6.5%. Individuals aged about 18 to 89 years were recruited from 24 US areas.

The V call is TRBV7-9, the J call TRBJ1-4; weak D call: TRBD1 (5 bases). This TCR derives from a woman between 35 and 50 years old who had recovered from COVID-19. Material for sequencing was PBMCs or T cells enriched from blood (not recorded which). CDR3 residues: CASSLVRGTNEKLFF. CDR3 sequence (DNA): TGTGCCAGCAGCTTAGTGCGGGGGACTAATGAAAAACTGTTTTTT.